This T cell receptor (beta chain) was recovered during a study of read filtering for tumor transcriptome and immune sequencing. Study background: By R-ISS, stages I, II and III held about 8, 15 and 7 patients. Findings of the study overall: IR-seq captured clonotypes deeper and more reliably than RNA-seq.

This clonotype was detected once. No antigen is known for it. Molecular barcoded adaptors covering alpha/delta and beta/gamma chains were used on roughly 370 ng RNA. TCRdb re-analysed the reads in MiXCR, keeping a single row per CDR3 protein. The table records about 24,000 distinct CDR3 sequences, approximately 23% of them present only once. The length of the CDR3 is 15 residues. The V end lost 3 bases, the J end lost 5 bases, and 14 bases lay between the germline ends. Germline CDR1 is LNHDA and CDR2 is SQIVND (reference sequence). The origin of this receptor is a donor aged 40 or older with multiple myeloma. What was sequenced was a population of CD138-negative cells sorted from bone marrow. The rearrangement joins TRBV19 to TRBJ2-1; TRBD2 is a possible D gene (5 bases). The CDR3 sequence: CASSMGDNPNNEQFF. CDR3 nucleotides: TGTGCCAGTAGTATGGGAGATAATCCAAACAATGAGCAGTTCTTC.